One sample yielded the 2 T cell receptor beta chains listed below, sequenced in a study of T cells after yellow fever vaccination. Via MiXCR, TCRdb re-called the 5' RACE reads, giving one row per CDR3 protein. The top ten hold more than 40% of the sample, which has 120,000 or so distinct CDR3 sequences, roughly 15% seen once. The input for sequencing was CD8+ T cells sorted from PBMCs, taken 5 days after the yellow fever booster vaccination. These TCRs come from a man aged 18 to 30 who received the YFV17D yellow fever vaccine.

The V gene is TRBV5-1, the J gene TRBJ2-7; 10 bases agree with TRBD1. The CDR3 covers 15 residues. Germline V CDR1 and CDR2: SGHRS, YFSETQ. With 4 bases clipped from V and 2 bases from J, the junction kept 6 bases outside the gene matches. CDR3 protein: CASSQGQGNAYEQYF. CDR3 in DNA: TGCGCCAGCAGCCAGGGACAGGGGAATGCCTACGAGCAGTACTTC.

The V and J genes are TRBV5-1 and TRBJ1-1, with D possibly matching TRBD1 (5 bases). The germline V gene encodes CDR1 SGHRS and CDR2 YFSETQ. The CDR3 has 15 amino acids. With 0 bases removed from V and 5 bases from J, the gap between germline ends came to 14 bases. CDR3 nucleotide sequence: TGCGCCAGCAGCTTGGAAGCCAGGGTATTTACTGAAGCTTTCTTT. Amino acids: CASSLEARVFTEAFF. Combining the CDR3 with reference TRBV5-1 and TRBJ1-1 gives the whole variable domain KAGVTQTPRYLIKTRGQQVTLSCSPISGHRSVSWYQQTPGQGLQFLFEYFSETQRNKGNFPGRFSGRQFSNSRSEMNVSTLELGDSALYLCASSLEARVFTEAFFGQGTRLTVV.